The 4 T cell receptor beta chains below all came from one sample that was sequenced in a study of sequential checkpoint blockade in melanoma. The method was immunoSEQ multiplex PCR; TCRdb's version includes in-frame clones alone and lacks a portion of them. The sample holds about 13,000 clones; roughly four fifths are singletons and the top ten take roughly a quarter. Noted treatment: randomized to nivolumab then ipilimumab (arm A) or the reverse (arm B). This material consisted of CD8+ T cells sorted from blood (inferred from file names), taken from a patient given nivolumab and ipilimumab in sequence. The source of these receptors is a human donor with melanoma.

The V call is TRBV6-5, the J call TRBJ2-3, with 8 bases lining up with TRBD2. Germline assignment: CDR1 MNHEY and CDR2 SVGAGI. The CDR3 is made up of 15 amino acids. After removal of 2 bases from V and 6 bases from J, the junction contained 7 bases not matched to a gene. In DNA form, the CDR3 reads TGTGCCAGCAGTTACGCACTAGCGGCCGGGGATACGCAGTATTTT. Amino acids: CASSYALAAGDTQYF.

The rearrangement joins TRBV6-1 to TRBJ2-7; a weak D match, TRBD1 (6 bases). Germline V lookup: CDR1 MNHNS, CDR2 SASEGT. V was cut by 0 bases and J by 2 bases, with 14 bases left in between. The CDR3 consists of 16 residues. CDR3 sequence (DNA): TGTGCCAGCAGTGAAGCGGCGTCAGGGGACACCTACGAGCAGTACTTC. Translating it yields CASSEAASGDTYEQYF.

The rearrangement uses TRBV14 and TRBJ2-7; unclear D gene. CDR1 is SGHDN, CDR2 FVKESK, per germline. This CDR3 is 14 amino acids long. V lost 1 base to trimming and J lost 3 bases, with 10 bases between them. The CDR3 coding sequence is TGTGCCAGCAGCCAAGCCGGAGCTATCTACGAGCAGTACTTC. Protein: CASSQAGAIYEQYF.

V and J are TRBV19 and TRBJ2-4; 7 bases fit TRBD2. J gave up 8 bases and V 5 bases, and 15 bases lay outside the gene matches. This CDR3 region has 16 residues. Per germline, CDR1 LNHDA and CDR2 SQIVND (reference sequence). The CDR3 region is CASSSAAGTPQDIQYF. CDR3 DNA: TGTGCCAGTAGTTCCGCAGCGGGGACCCCTCAGGACATTCAGTACTTC.